This T cell receptor beta chain is from a study of T cells in women clearing cervical HPV infection. CDR1 is SGHRS, CDR2 YFSETQ, per germline. The CDR3 loop spans 13 amino acids. Trimming took 1 base from V and 2 from J, leaving 7 bases between them. TCRdb keeps only in-frame clones here, not all; method: immunoSEQ multiplex PCR. Its table records 20,000 to 30,000 clones. Worth noting for this clone: The CDR3 goes on 3 residues after the read ends, and that part is filled in from the germline J gene.

J is TRBJ2-7 and V is TRBV5-1; a weak D match, TRBD1 (6 bases). The sequence derives from a woman aged 18 to 75 with a cervical HPV16 infection that either progressed to CIN3+ or cleared (not recorded which). The sample was blood buffy coat. The DNA read from the CDR3 is TGCGCCAGCAGCTTGAGGGGGACCTACGAG. It yields the protein CASSLRGTYE. The whole CDR3 reads CASSLRGTYEQYF.